The 21 T cell receptor beta chains below were found in one sample sequenced in a study of shared clonotypes between healthy human individuals. Naive CD8 cells were CD45RO-negative, positively selected for CCR7, excluding terminally differentiated effector memory CD45RA+ cells. Generated by immunoSEQ multiplex PCR, the TCRdb table keeps only in-frame clones and is missing some. In the table there are about 2 million clones, approximately 94% of which are singletons. Material for sequencing was naive CD8+ T cells sorted from blood. The receptors derive from a man younger than 35 in good health.

This sequence joins TRBV4-1 and TRBJ2-7; 8 nucleotides line up with TRBD2. Germline assignment: CDR1 MGHRA and CDR2 YSYEKL. The J segment lost 8 bases and the V segment lost 0 bases, leaving 9 bases of the junction unmatched. CDR3 length equals 15 residues. Here the CDR3 DNA reads TGCGCCAGCAGCCAAGATAGTCGGGGGGGGTCGCAGCAGTACTTC. Protein: CASSQDSRGGSQQYF.

The chain recombines TRBV7-9 with TRBJ2-7, with D hard to call. The CDR3 has 13 amino acids. Trimming stripped 5 bases from V and 6 bases from J, with 14 bases between. The V gene's germline CDR1 is SEHNR and CDR2 FQNEAQ (reference sequence). Here the CDR3 reads CASSPGLGVEQYF. CDR3 coding DNA: TGTGCCAGCAGCCCGGGTCTCGGCGTCGAGCAGTACTTC.

With regard to this clone: Other DNA variants within this sample encode the same CDR3. V and J are TRBV9 and TRBJ1-4; no firm D call. V dropped 0 bases and J dropped 8 bases, with 8 bases sitting between them. The CDR3 extends over 13 amino acids. Germline CDR1 and CDR2: SGDLS and YYNGEE. CDR3 nucleotides: TGTGCCAGCAGCGTAGGGGGTAACGAAAAACTGTTTTTT. Its translation is CASSVGGNEKLFF.

The rearrangement uses TRBV7-9 and TRBJ2-7; 9 bases align to TRBD2. The CDR3 has 16 residues. V trimming: 5 bases; J trimming: 4 bases; junction bases outside the gene matches: 12. The germline gives CDR1 SEHNR, CDR2 FQNEAQ (reference sequence). CDR3 nucleotides: TGTGCCAGCAGCCATCCTACGACTAGCGGATTGTACGAGCAGTACTTC. Its translation: CASSHPTTSGLYEQYF.

V usage is TRBV11-3 and J usage is TRBJ2-1; 9 bases fit TRBD1. Germline CDR1 is SGHNT and CDR2 is YENEEA. The CDR3 has 18 amino acids. Germline trimming cut 1 base from V and 3 bases from J; bases unmatched to any gene: 10. This CDR3 is CASSLVPPGQGIYNEQFF. The DNA of the CDR3 is TGTGCCAGCAGCTTAGTCCCCCCGGGACAGGGTATCTACAATGAGCAGTTCTTC.

V gene TRBV5-1 combines with J gene TRBJ1-1; D is unclear. V gave up 0 bases and J gave up 0 bases, with 9 bases separating them. The CDR3 has 15 amino acids. CDR1 and CDR2 from the germline V gene are SGHRS and YFSETQ. DNA of the CDR3: TGCGCCAGCAGCTTGGCCGAGGGCTTGAACACTGAAGCTTTCTTT. Translating it yields CASSLAEGLNTEAFF.

V usage is TRBV7-9 and J usage is TRBJ1-3; D is uncertain. This CDR3 is built from 13 residues. The V and J ends lost 8 bases and 0 bases respectively, with 8 bases between them. Germline V CDR1 and CDR2: SEHNR, FQNEAQ (reference sequence). The CDR3 nucleotides read TGTGCCAGCTCCCCCCCCTCTGGAAACACCATATATTTT. This sequence encodes CASSPPSGNTIYF.

This clone was recorded only once. V is TRBV4-1 and J is TRBJ2-5, with 10 bases matching TRBD2. The CDR3 spans 18 residues. CDR1 MGHRA and CDR2 YSYEKL come from the germline V gene. With V trimmed by 2 bases and J by 0 bases, 9 bases remained unmatched. The DNA for the CDR3 is TGCGCCAGCAGCCAACCTTCGCTAGCGGGGGTTTACCAAGAGACCCAGTACTTC. It translates to CASSQPSLAGVYQETQYF.

This chain links TRBV19 with TRBJ1-2; D perhaps matches TRBD1 (6 bases). Between the trimmed V and J ends, which lost 6 bases and 3 bases, there was a span of 17 bases. This CDR3 contains 15 residues. Germline CDR1 and CDR2: LNHDA and SQIVND (reference sequence). The CDR3 DNA reads as TGTGCCAGTAGCCCAGGGGACGCCTCCTACTATGGCTACACCTTC. This translates into CASSPGDASYYGYTF.

The chain couples TRBV5-6 to TRBJ1-1; D is possibly TRBD1 (6 bases). CDR1 is SGHDT, CDR2 YYEEEE, per germline. The CDR3 spans 15 residues. V was cut by 0 bases and J by 4 bases, with 13 bases left in between. DNA for the CDR3: TGTGCCAGCAGCTTGGACAGGGCAAGTCGCACTGAAGCTTTCTTT. Its protein product is CASSLDRASRTEAFF.

This clone was observed a handful of times. The chain uses TRBV10-1 and TRBJ1-5; a weak D match, TRBD1 (6 bases). Germline CDR1 is WNHNN and CDR2 is SYGVQD (reference sequence). This CDR3 has 16 residues. Deletions cut 5 bases from V and 5 bases from J, with 19 bases between. The CDR3 spells CASSSMGGRDHQPQHF. The CDR3 DNA is TGCGCCAGCAGTTCGATGGGGGGCAGGGATCATCAGCCCCAGCATTTT.

The chain recombines TRBV11-1 with TRBJ2-3; D is ambiguous. This CDR3 spans 12 amino acids. Germline CDR1 SGHAT, CDR2 FQDESV (reference sequence). Trimming removed 6 bases from V and 11 bases from J, with 15 bases in between. CDR3 DNA: TGTGCCAGCAGGAGGAATACACGTAGGCAGTATTTT. Amino acids: CASRRNTRRQYF.

J is TRBJ1-1 and V is TRBV6-1, with D perhaps TRBD1 (5 bases). The V end lost 4 bases, the J end lost 7 bases, and 22 bases lay between the germline ends. CDR3 length: 16 amino acids. Germline V gene data show CDR1 as MNHNS and CDR2 as SASEGT. For the CDR3, the DNA is TGTGCCAGCAGTGGCCCCGGGACCGCAAACCCATATGAAGCTTTCTTT. Its translation is CASSGPGTANPYEAFF.

The rearrangement links TRBV13 to TRBJ2-7, with TRBD1 matching over 7 bases. Looked up from germline, CDR1 is PRHDT and CDR2 is FYEKMQ (reference sequence). The CDR3 loop spans 14 amino acids. The ends lost 5 bases at V and 5 bases at J; junction bases unmatched: 9. This chain's CDR3 is CASSDRDTVDEQYF. The CDR3 DNA reads as TGTGCCAGCAGCGACAGGGACACCGTGGACGAGCAGTACTTC.

The chain carries TRBV5-1 and TRBJ1-2; possibly TRBD1 for D (6 bases). This CDR3 has 16 residues. Germline CDR1 and CDR2: SGHRS and YFSETQ. V shed 3 bases and J shed 2 bases, with 17 bases lying between them. The CDR3 DNA sequence: TGCGCCAGCAGCTCGCCCCAGGGGACACGAAACTATGGCTACACCTTC. Protein sequence: CASSSPQGTRNYGYTF.

The V and J genes are TRBV6-6 and TRBJ2-1; the D gene is possibly TRBD2 (5 bases). Germline-derived CDR1 and CDR2 are MNHNY and SVGAGI (reference sequence). V dropped 3 bases and J dropped 0 bases, with 12 bases sitting between them. The CDR3 spans 16 residues. CDR3 sequence (DNA): TGTGCCAGCAGTTATGAGGAGCGGAGCTCCTACAATGAGCAGTTCTTC. As protein: CASSYEERSSYNEQFF.

The chain employs TRBV27 and TRBJ2-1; 12 nucleotides match TRBD2. The germline CDR1 and CDR2 sequences are MNHEY and SMNVEV (reference sequence). This CDR3 spans 18 amino acids. V lost 3 bases and J lost 0; bases outside the gene matches: 6. The CDR3 loop reads CASSFTSGGFSSYNEQFF. DNA for the CDR3: TGTGCCAGCAGTTTCACTAGCGGGGGGTTTAGCTCCTACAATGAGCAGTTCTTC.

The chain couples TRBV4-1 to TRBJ2-1; no clear D. V was pared by 0 bases and J by 16 bases, with 10 bases between. Per germline, CDR1 MGHRA and CDR2 YSYEKL. The CDR3 consists of 11 residues. The CDR3, as DNA: TGCGCCAGCAGCCAAGACCGGGCAGTTTTCTTC. This sequence encodes CASSQDRAVFF.

The chain carries TRBV5-6 and TRBJ2-7; no reliable D call. Germline-derived CDR1 and CDR2 are SGHDT and YYEEEE. Trimming removed 7 bases at V and 2 bases at J, with 4 bases between. The CDR3 sequence is 10 residues long. The CDR3 here is CASLAYEQYF. CDR3 nucleotides: TGTGCCAGCCTAGCCTACGAGCAGTACTTC.

V gene TRBV7-9 combines with J gene TRBJ1-6; a weak D match, TRBD1 (5 bases). Trimming shortened V by 5 bases and J by 9 bases, and 8 bases separated the two germline ends. This CDR3 has 12 amino acids. Germline V gene lookup returns CDR1 SEHNR and CDR2 FQNEAQ (reference sequence). The CDR3 DNA is TGTGCCAGCAGCCGCGGGGCTTCACCCCTCCACTTT. Amino acids: CASSRGASPLHF.

To note about this clone: The same CDR3 arises from other DNA sequences in this sample as well. V usage is TRBV11-1 and J usage is TRBJ1-1, with D hard to call. CDR1 and CDR2 from the germline V gene are SGHAT and FQDESV (reference sequence). The CDR3 spans 11 residues. The V end lost 3 bases, the J end lost 6 bases, and 5 bases lay between the germline ends. In DNA form, the CDR3 reads TGTGCCAGCAGCTTGGGAGCTGAAGCTTTCTTT. Its protein product is CASSLGAEAFF.